These 19 T cell receptor beta chains came from one sample sequenced in a study of control samples from healthy donors and cancer patients. Sequencing used immunoSEQ multiplex PCR; TCRdb keeps in-frame clones, though not all of them. The sample lists roughly 54,000 clones, nearly 96% occurring once. The sample was blood. Receptor source: a woman aged 30 to 39 in good health.

This CDR3 reads CAIVASFTDTQYF. The CDR3 DNA follows: TGTGCCATCGTTGCTAGCTTCACAGATACGCAGTATTTT. The V and J genes are TRBV10-3 and TRBJ2-3; TRBD2 might be the D (5 bases). The CDR3 has 13 residues. The germline V gene encodes CDR1 ENHRY and CDR2 SYGVKD. Trimming took 8 bases from V and 2 from J, leaving 11 bases between them.

This chain joins TRBV13 and TRBJ2-1, with 11 bases identical to TRBD2. The V gene's germline CDR1 is PRHDT and CDR2 FYEKMQ (reference sequence). The V segment lost 4 bases and the J segment 7 bases; nucleotides outside the gene matches: 6. This CDR3 spans 15 amino acids. The CDR3 DNA is TGTGCCAGCAGCTACCTGACTAGCGGGGTTAATGAGCAGTTCTTC. Protein product: CASSYLTSGVNEQFF. The full variable domain, its missing parts supplied by reference TRBV13 and TRBJ2-1, is AAGVIQSPRHLIKEKRETATLKCYPIPRHDTVYWYQQGPGQDPQFLISFYEKMQSDKGSIPDRFSAQQFSDYHSELNMSSLELGDSALYFCASSYLTSGVNEQFFGPGTRLTVL.

This clone has just one count. The chain has TRBV24-1 and TRBJ2-6; D is undetermined. This CDR3 contains 14 residues. The germline V gene has CDR1 KGHDR and CDR2 SFDVKD. The V end was cut by 2 bases, the J end by 4 bases, with 5 bases between. CDR3 nucleotides: TGTGCCACCAGTGATTATGGGGGGGCCAACGTCCTGACTTTC. This gives the protein CATSDYGGANVLTF.

This sequence joins TRBV7-9 and TRBJ2-5; 9 bases fit TRBD1. Per the germline V gene, CDR1 is SEHNR and CDR2 is FQNEAQ (reference sequence). The CDR3 is made up of 15 amino acids. Trimming cost V 4 bases and J 4 bases; bases outside gene matches: 7. The CDR3 sequence is CASSYGQGWSETQYF. The CDR3 coding sequence is TGTGCCAGCAGCTACGGACAGGGGTGGTCAGAGACCCAGTACTTC.

This chain joins TRBV29-1 and TRBJ2-1, with D tentatively TRBD2 (6 bases). Germline V lookup: CDR1 SQVTM, CDR2 ANQGSEA. With 4 bases removed from V and 2 bases from J, the gap between germline ends came to 15 bases. This CDR3 is 15 amino acids long. Written as DNA, the CDR3 is TGCAGCGTTGGGAGCGGCGGGAACCCCTACAATGAGCAGTTCTTC. Its protein is CSVGSGGNPYNEQFF.

This chain connects TRBV21-1 to TRBJ2-1; TRBD1 reflects the table's D call only, with no check against the DNA. TRBV21-1 is described as a pseudogene. This CDR3 spans 14 amino acids. DNA for the CDR3: TGTGCCACAATCCGGGACAGGGAGAGAAATGAGCAGTTCTTC. Translated, it gives CATIRDRERNEQFF.

In this sample, this clone turned up a few times. V is TRBV6-4 and J is TRBJ2-1, with a possible D match to TRBD1 (6 bases). Germline values: CDR1 MRHNA, CDR2 SNTAGT. The ends were cut back, 4 bases at V and 3 bases at J, with 13 bases in the middle. The CDR3 is 15 amino acids. CDR3 DNA: TGTGCCAGCAGTGTCCGCGCGGACAGCTACAATGAGCAGTTCTTC. This sequence encodes CASSVRADSYNEQFF.

The V call is TRBV2, the J call TRBJ2-3, with 9 bases fitting TRBD1. This CDR3 has 15 residues. Germline V gene sequence: CDR1 SNHLY, CDR2 FYNNEI. Unmatched junction bases numbered 4, after V lost 6 bases and J lost 0 bases. CDR3: CASRFDRGSTDTQYF. CDR3 in DNA: TGTGCCAGCAGATTCGACAGGGGGAGCACAGATACGCAGTATTTT.

The CDR3 DNA reads TGTGCCATCAGTGAAGGGGGCAATCAGCCCCAGCATTTT. Residues: CAISEGGNQPQHF. The rearrangement joins TRBV10-3 to TRBJ1-5; a possible D gene is TRBD1 (5 bases). V gave up 3 bases and J gave up 2 bases, with 5 bases separating them. This CDR3 spans 13 amino acids. Germline CDR1 and CDR2: ENHRY and SYGVKD.

The chain links TRBV23-1 to TRBJ2-7, with D perhaps being TRBD1 or TRBD2 (5 bases each). TRBV23-1 is an ORF for which the function is uncertain. V lost 4 bases and J lost 2, with 9 bases in between. The CDR3 is made up of 13 amino acids. The CDR3 bases are TGCGCCAGCAGTCGAGGGACGGCCTACGAGCAGTACTTC. It yields the protein CASSRGTAYEQYF.

The rearrangement uses TRBV5-1 and TRBJ2-3; no reliable D call. The CDR3 consists of 15 residues. V lost 0 bases and J 2 bases, leaving 10 bases between the germline ends. Per germline, CDR1 SGHRS and CDR2 YFSETQ. The CDR3 DNA sequence: TGCGCCAGCAGCTTGGAACTGGGTGACACAGATACGCAGTATTTT. Translated: CASSLELGDTDTQYF.

The V call is TRBV21-1, the J call TRBJ2-3. TRBV21-1 is described as a pseudogene. The CDR3 runs 17 residues. The CDR3 nucleotides read TGTGCCAGCAGCAAACGGGGCAGGCGAACTGGCACAGATACGCAGTATTTT. Its translation: CASSKRGRRTGTDTQYF.

The V and J genes are TRBV11-3 and TRBJ2-1; 9 nucleotides align to TRBD1. The ends lost 3 bases at V and 7 bases at J; junction bases unmatched: 1. This CDR3 comprises 13 residues. The germline V gene has CDR1 SGHNT and CDR2 YENEEA. The CDR3 nucleotides are TGTGCCAGCAGCTTTGGACAGGGGAATGAGCAGTTCTTC. This encodes CASSFGQGNEQFF.

V and J are TRBV28 and TRBJ1-2; D uncertain. The CDR3 has 13 residues. V was trimmed by 2 bases and J by 5 bases, leaving 9 bases between them. Germline-derived CDR1 and CDR2 are MDHEN and SYDVKM. Here the CDR3 DNA reads TGTGCCAGCAGTTTAGGGCAGCAGTATGGCTACACCTTC. This codes for CASSLGQQYGYTF.

V is TRBV29-1 and J is TRBJ2-1; 10 bases agree with TRBD2. CDR1 is SQVTM, CDR2 ANQGSEA, per germline. The CDR3 is 15 amino acids. J lost 6 bases, V lost 7 bases, and 12 bases had no gene match. CDR3 bases: TGCAGCGCCGAGACTAGCGGGCCTTTTCGCAATGAGCAGTTCTTC. Translating it yields CSAETSGPFRNEQFF.

This chain uses TRBV5-6 with TRBJ2-5; D gene uncertain. Trimming pared 4 bases from V and 2 bases from J, leaving 18 bases between. The V gene's germline CDR1 is SGHDT and CDR2 YYEEEE. CDR3 size: 16 residues. In DNA, the CDR3 is TGTGCCAGCAGCCTCGGACCTAGGGCCAAACAAGAGACCCAGTACTTC. It codes for CASSLGPRAKQETQYF.

This sequence joins TRBV19 and TRBJ2-3; D remains unclear. The germline V and J ends were trimmed by 8 bases and 1 base, with 10 bases remaining between them. CDR3 length: 13 amino acids. CDR1 is LNHDA, CDR2 SQIVND, per germline (reference sequence). CDR3 sequence (DNA): TGTGCCAGTCTCGACCAGGGCACAGATACGCAGTATTTT. It translates to CASLDQGTDTQYF.

This chain connects TRBV13 to TRBJ2-7, with TRBD1 matching 11 bases. Germline trimming cut 5 bases from V and 4 bases from J; bases unmatched to any gene: 10. The CDR3 is 16 amino acids. The V gene's germline CDR1 is PRHDT and CDR2 FYEKMQ (reference sequence). DNA of the CDR3: TGTGCCAGCAGCCCACCCGGACAGGGGGCGGTTTACGAGCAGTACTTC. Translated, it gives CASSPPGQGAVYEQYF.

The chain carries TRBV4-1 and TRBJ2-7; D tentatively fits TRBD1 or TRBD2 (7 bases each). The CDR3 runs 16 residues. The V gene's germline CDR1 is MGHRA and CDR2 YSYEKL. Trimming left V 1 base short and J 7 bases short, with 20 bases between. The chain's CDR3 is CASSQVRGGQGGEQYF. CDR3 bases: TGCGCCAGCAGCCAAGTACGGGGAGGGCAGGGGGGAGAGCAGTACTTC.